Below are 23 T cell receptor beta chains sequenced from a single sample in a study of cytomegalovirus exposure and HLA in healthy donors. 13 Jbeta primers and 60 Vbeta primers were used for the PCR. Produced via immunoSEQ multiplex PCR; TCRdb's table is partial and in-frame only. Counted here are roughly 100,000 clones, roughly 80% occurring once; the ten biggest clones make up 1.5% to 2.5%. Sequenced: PBMCs. These receptors all stem from a man between 35 and 55 years old in good health and CMV-seronegative.

V usage is TRBV19 and J usage is TRBJ1-2, with D possibly matching TRBD1 (6 bases). This CDR3 has 14 amino acids. With 3 bases removed from V and 2 bases from J, the gap between germline ends came to 10 bases. From germline, CDR1 is LNHDA and CDR2 SQIVND (reference sequence). CDR3 amino acids: CASSISGANYGYTF. CDR3 DNA: TGTGCCAGTAGTATCTCAGGGGCGAACTATGGCTACACCTTC.

This rearrangement joins TRBV15 to TRBJ2-7; 9 bases fit TRBD1. The CDR3 is made up of 15 amino acids. Trimming at V came to 2 bases and at J to 5 bases, leaving 7 bases not matched to a gene. In germline, CDR1 is LNHNV, CDR2 YYDKDF (reference sequence). CDR3 nucleotide sequence: TGTGCCACCAGCAGATACGGGACAGGGTTCAACGAGCAGTACTTC. This sequence encodes CATSRYGTGFNEQYF.

This rearrangement joins TRBV7-9 to TRBJ2-5, with D possibly being TRBD1 (5 bases). The CDR3 extends over 14 amino acids. The germline gives CDR1 SEHNR, CDR2 FQNEAQ (reference sequence). With 3 bases removed from V and 4 bases from J, the gap between germline ends came to 12 bases. This CDR3 is CASSFDSGSETQYF. The CDR3 DNA follows: TGTGCCAGCAGCTTCGACAGTGGTTCAGAGACCCAGTACTTC.

This clone was seen a few times. The gene calls are TRBV7-9 and TRBJ1-6, with 10 bases identical to TRBD1. From germline, CDR1 is SEHNR and CDR2 FQNEAQ (reference sequence). The V gene end was trimmed by 5 bases and the J gene end by 0 bases; junction bases not matched to a gene: 7. This CDR3 has 18 amino acids. The CDR3 region is CASSTGTGDSSYNSPLHF. The CDR3 region has the DNA TGTGCCAGCAGCACCGGGACAGGGGATAGCTCCTATAATTCACCCCTCCACTTT. The full variable domain, with the rest looked up from reference TRBV7-9 and TRBJ1-6, is DTGVSQNPRHKITKRGQNVTFRCDPISEHNRLYWYRQTLGQGPEFLTYFQNEAQLEKSRLLSDRFSAERPKGSFSTLEIQRTEQGDSAMYLCASSTGTGDSSYNSPLHFGNGTRLTVT.

The chain couples TRBV5-1 to TRBJ1-2; unclear D gene. The V gene's germline CDR1 is SGHRS and CDR2 YFSETQ. The CDR3 length is 13 residues. Between the trimmed V and J ends, which lost 5 bases and 3 bases, there was a span of 11 bases. CDR3 region: CASSLQWDYGYTF. The CDR3, as DNA: TGCGCCAGCAGTTTACAGTGGGACTATGGCTACACCTTC.

V usage is TRBV6-6 and J usage is TRBJ2-1; 7 positions agree with TRBD1. Germline loops: CDR1 MNHNY, CDR2 SVGAGI (reference sequence). The V gene end was trimmed by 6 bases and the J gene end by 4 bases; junction bases not matched to a gene: 9. The CDR3 is 15 amino acids. The CDR3 spells CASRLRDRTYNEQFF. CDR3 sequence (DNA): TGTGCCAGCAGATTACGGGACAGAACATACAATGAGCAGTTCTTC.

As for this clone: Being one base from a much bigger clone, this may be a read error. V usage is TRBV7-3 and J usage is TRBJ2-7; D is uncertain. Trimming removed 3 bases at V and 3 bases at J, with 6 bases between. Germline loops: CDR1 SGHTA, CDR2 FQGTGA. This CDR3 contains 12 residues. CDR3 nucleotides: TGTGCCAGCAGCTTCGTCTACTACGAGCAGTACTTC. Amino acid sequence: CASSFVYYEQYF.

In DNA, the CDR3 is TGCGCCAGCAGGGAGACTAGCGGGAACACAGATACGCAGTATTTT. This translates into CASRETSGNTDTQYF. This chain links TRBV5-1 with TRBJ2-3; TRBD2 matches 11 bases. V was pared by 5 bases and J by 2 bases, with 4 bases of the junction left unmatched. The CDR3 is 15 amino acids. Germline V CDR1 and CDR2: SGHRS, YFSETQ.

The V call is TRBV6-5, the J call TRBJ2-1, with D unresolved. Per the germline V gene, CDR1 is MNHEY and CDR2 is SVGAGI. The CDR3 has 14 residues. Trimming shortened V by 6 bases and J by 3 bases, and 12 bases separated the two germline ends. The CDR3 sequence is CASSLVGFYNEQFF. DNA for the CDR3: TGTGCCAGCAGCCTCGTCGGGTTCTACAATGAGCAGTTCTTC.

This clone was detected only once. V usage is TRBV20-1 and J usage is TRBJ2-1; D gene unclear. Germline V gene lookup returns CDR1 DFQATT and CDR2 SNEGSKA (reference sequence). This CDR3 region has 11 residues. The V and J ends lost 6 bases and 6 bases respectively, with 9 bases between them. Here the CDR3 reads CSANFGNEQFF. CDR3 in DNA: TGCAGTGCAAATTTCGGCAATGAGCAGTTCTTC.

The chain has TRBV19 and TRBJ1-1; 8 bases map to TRBD1. CDR1 is LNHDA and CDR2 is SQIVND in the germline V gene (reference sequence). V shed 5 bases, J shed 3 bases, and the junction held 5 bases outside the gene matches. There are 14 residues in the CDR3. Here the CDR3 DNA reads TGTGCCAGTAGTCCTCCGGACAGGGACACTGAAGCTTTCTTT. Amino acid sequence: CASSPPDRDTEAFF.

The chain is built from TRBV14 and TRBJ2-5; no firm D call. Deletions cut 1 base from V and 1 base from J, with 10 bases between. Germline V gene lookup returns CDR1 SGHDN and CDR2 FVKESK. This CDR3 is 15 amino acids long. CDR3 sequence (DNA): TGTGCCAGCAGCCAAGTACCGACTTCCCAAGAGACCCAGTACTTC. Translating gives CASSQVPTSQETQYF.

As to this clone: Compared with germline, one end of the junction differs, possibly owing to a read error. The chain is built from TRBV2 and TRBJ2-2; perhaps TRBD1 as D (5 bases). Germline CDR1 is SNHLY and CDR2 is FYNNEI. CDR3 length: 14 amino acids. Here the CDR3 reads CAGRRQRNTGELFF. The CDR3 DNA reads as TGTGCCGGCAGGAGACAGAGAAACACCGGGGAGCTGTTTTTT. The variable domain in full, completed from reference TRBV2 and TRBJ2-2, reads EPEVTQTPSHQVTQMGQEVILRCVPISNHLYFYWYRQILGQKVEFLVSFYNNEISEKSEIFDDQFSVERPDGSNFTLKIRSTKLEDSAMYFCAGRRQRNTGELFFGEGSRLTVL.

This clone appeared once. CDR3 in amino acids: CASRLLAGHYNEQFF. In DNA, the CDR3 is TGTGCCAGCAGATTACTAGCGGGACACTACAATGAGCAGTTCTTC. The chain uses TRBV28 and TRBJ2-1, with TRBD2 identical over 10 bases. The V gene's germline CDR1 is MDHEN and CDR2 SYDVKM. This CDR3 contains 15 residues. The J segment lost 3 bases and the V segment lost 6 bases, leaving 5 bases of the junction unmatched.

The chain recombines TRBV4-3 with TRBJ2-3; 7 bases match TRBD2. The length of the CDR3 is 14 residues. V lost 0 bases to trimming and J lost 5 bases; unmatched junction nucleotides: 2. The germline V gene encodes CDR1 LGHNA and CDR2 YSLEER. In nucleotides, the CDR3 is TGCGCCAGCAGCCAAGATTGGGGGGGAGATACGCAGTATTTT. Amino acid sequence: CASSQDWGGDTQYF.

The genes are TRBV19 and TRBJ2-1, with D perhaps matching TRBD1 (6 bases). CDR1 LNHDA and CDR2 SQIVND come from the germline V gene (reference sequence). This CDR3 spans 15 amino acids. Trimming removed 5 bases at V and 8 bases at J, with 19 bases between. The CDR3 DNA follows: TGTGCCAGTAGTCCTTACCTTACAGGGTTGCATGAGCAGTTCTTC. Residues: CASSPYLTGLHEQFF.

The J gene is TRBJ1-5, the V gene TRBV18; 7 bases align to TRBD1. Germline CDR1 is KGHSH and CDR2 is LQKENI. V dropped 3 bases and J dropped 0; count of bases not matched to a gene: 2. The CDR3 runs 15 residues. The CDR3 region is CASSPTGVSNQPQHF. The CDR3 DNA sequence: TGTGCCAGCTCACCCACAGGGGTTAGCAATCAGCCCCAGCATTTT.

V usage is TRBV15 and J usage is TRBJ2-7, with TRBD1 matching 9 bases. CDR1 LNHNV and CDR2 YYDKDF come from the germline V gene (reference sequence). V lost 3 bases to trimming and J lost 2 bases; unmatched junction nucleotides: 8. This CDR3 is built from 16 residues. Here the CDR3 DNA reads TGTGCCACCAGCAGGCAAAAGGGACAGGGTGCCTACGAGCAGTACTTC. Its protein is CATSRQKGQGAYEQYF.

The chain recombines TRBV5-1 with TRBJ2-1, with a tentative D call TRBD2 (6 bases). Germline V gives CDR1 SGHRS, CDR2 YFSETQ. This CDR3 spans 13 amino acids. Trimming left V 4 bases short and J 3 bases short, with 8 bases between. CDR3 protein: CASSGGFYNEQFF. In DNA form, the CDR3 reads TGCGCCAGCAGCGGGGGGTTCTACAATGAGCAGTTCTTC.

V and J are TRBV4-3 and TRBJ2-1; 8 nucleotides agree with TRBD2. This CDR3 comprises 16 residues. Germline loops: CDR1 LGHNA, CDR2 YSLEER. With 0 bases clipped from V and 10 bases from J, the junction kept 11 bases outside the gene matches. CDR3 bases: TGCGCCAGCAGCCAAGATTGGTCGGGAGGGCCTTACGAGCAGTTCTTC. This codes for CASSQDWSGGPYEQFF.

The gene calls are TRBV7-2 and TRBJ2-5; D perhaps matches TRBD1 (5 bases). The germline gives CDR1 SGHTA, CDR2 FQGNSA. V gave up 1 base and J gave up 2 bases, with 11 bases separating them. The CDR3 sequence is 15 residues long. The CDR3 DNA reads as TGTGCCAGCAGCTTAGGGGGTGCAGGGCAAGAGACCCAGTACTTC. This gives the protein CASSLGGAGQETQYF.

This clone appeared once. This sequence joins TRBV4-3 and TRBJ2-7; perhaps TRBD1 as D (5 bases). Trimming removed 0 bases at V and 1 base at J, with 10 bases between. CDR1 LGHNA and CDR2 YSLEER come from the germline V gene. The CDR3 has 15 residues. CDR3 protein: CASSQDHSGSYEQYF. Written as DNA, the CDR3 is TGCGCCAGCAGCCAAGATCATTCAGGGTCCTACGAGCAGTACTTC.

The chain is built from TRBV7-9 and TRBJ2-1, with 7 positions matching TRBD2. Losses at the gene ends were 4 bases for V and 13 bases for J; bases not matched to a gene: 10. Germline V CDR1 and CDR2: SEHNR, FQNEAQ (reference sequence). The CDR3 covers 13 residues. The DNA of the CDR3 is TGTGCCAGCAGCTGGTGGCGGGAGAGCGTCCAGTTCTTC. Residues: CASSWWRESVQFF.